The clone carrying this T cell receptor beta chain was counted once. The data are from a study of OX40 agonist ivuxolimab in advanced cancers. Study-level information: Patients received the agonistic anti-OX40 (CD134) antibody ivuxolimab. Patients with hepatocellular carcinoma, melanoma, renal cell or head and neck cancer made up the dose-escalation patients. Subjects had a mean age of roughly 60 years, with a range of roughly 20 to 79; more than 75% were male. Under the entry rules, prior anti-PD-1, anti-PD-L1 or anti-CTLA-4 therapy was allowed, and approximately 40% had some.

Here immunoSEQ multiplex PCR was the method, and the copy in TCRdb shows in-frame clones only, minus some. The data contain roughly 65,000 clones, around 88% of them seen just once; the ten biggest clones take up 0.86%. The CDR3 length is 12 residues. Germline CDR1 and CDR2: MGHDK and SYGVNS. Trimming took off 3 bases at V and 5 bases at J, with 7 bases between the two ends. The chain recombines TRBV25-1 with TRBJ1-2; no reliable D call. The sample in question was CD4+ or CD8+ T cells sorted from blood, obtained in a trial of the OX40 agonist ivuxolimab. The TCR sequence derives from an adult with an advanced solid tumor such as melanoma, head and neck, liver or kidney cancer. The CDR3 reads CASSDSSYGYTF. CDR3 bases: TGTGCCAGCAGTGACAGTTCGTATGGCTACACCTTC.